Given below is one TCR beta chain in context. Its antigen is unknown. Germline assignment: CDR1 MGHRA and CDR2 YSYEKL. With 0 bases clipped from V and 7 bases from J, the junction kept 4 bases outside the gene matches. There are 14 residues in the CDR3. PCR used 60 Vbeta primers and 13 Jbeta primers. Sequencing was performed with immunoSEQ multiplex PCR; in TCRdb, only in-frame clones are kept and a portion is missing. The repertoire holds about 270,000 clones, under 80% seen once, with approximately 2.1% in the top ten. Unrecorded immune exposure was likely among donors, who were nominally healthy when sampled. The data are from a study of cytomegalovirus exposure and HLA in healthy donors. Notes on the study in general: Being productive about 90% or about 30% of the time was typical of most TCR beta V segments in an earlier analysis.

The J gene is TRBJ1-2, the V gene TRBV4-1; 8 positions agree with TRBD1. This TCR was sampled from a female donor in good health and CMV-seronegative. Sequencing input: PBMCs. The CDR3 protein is CASSQDSRGLGYTF. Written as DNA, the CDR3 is TGCGCCAGCAGCCAAGATTCCAGGGGGCTTGGCTACACCTTC.